These 11 T cell receptor beta chains originate from one sample sequenced in a study of T cells in tuberculosis. Some clones are missing from TCRdb's copy, which holds only in-frame ones; the method was immunoSEQ multiplex PCR. The sample lists nearly 60,000 clones, roughly 86% seen once, with about a fifth in the top ten. Cells were sorted from thawed PBMC rested overnight and stained with GMM-loaded CD1B tetramer, viability dye and anti-CD3. CD1B tetramers were loaded with Rhodococcus equi-derived C32 glucose monomycolate. The material sequenced was CD1b-GMM tetramer-negative cells sorted from PBMCs. The receptors stem from an adult woman with latent tuberculosis.

This chain joins TRBV28 and TRBJ1-5; D gene uncertain. Germline V lookup: CDR1 MDHEN, CDR2 SYDVKM. The ends were cut back, 3 bases at V and 0 bases at J, with 9 bases in the middle. This CDR3 has 15 amino acids. The CDR3 nucleotides read TGTGCCAGCAGTTTGGGAGGAATTAGCAATCAGCCCCAGCATTTT. Translating gives CASSLGGISNQPQHF.

Points on this clone: Germline and junction disagree at one end, which may indicate a read error. Distinct nucleotide sequences in the sample also encode this CDR3. J is TRBJ2-7 and V is TRBV7-8, with D tentatively TRBD1 (7 bases). Per the germline V gene, CDR1 is SGHVS and CDR2 is FQNEAQ. This CDR3 has 15 amino acids. CDR3 nucleotides: TGTGCCAGTAGCTTGTGGTCAGGGGGGTCCTACGAGCAGTACTTC. Protein product: CASSLWSGGSYEQYF.

The gene calls are TRBV28 and TRBJ1-2, with 7 bases lining up with TRBD1. The germline V gene has CDR1 MDHEN and CDR2 SYDVKM. V dropped 1 base and J dropped 4; count of bases not matched to a gene: 6. CDR3 length equals 15 residues. The CDR3 bases are TGTGCCAGCAGTTTATTTAACAGGGGCAGCTATGGCTACACCTTC. Its translation is CASSLFNRGSYGYTF.

This clone appeared once. V and J are TRBV5-1 and TRBJ2-7; TRBD1 matches at 7 bases. Trimming took 4 bases from V and 7 from J; bases not matched to a gene: 11. The CDR3 covers 14 residues. CDR1 and CDR2 (germline): SGHRS, YFSETQ. The CDR3 bases are TGCGCCAGCAGCCAGGGACAGCAGTTAGTGGAGCAGTACTTC. Protein: CASSQGQQLVEQYF.

The chain recombines TRBV7-2 with TRBJ2-1; 7 bases are a match to TRBD1. V was pared by 5 bases and J by 14 bases, with 12 bases of the junction left unmatched. CDR3 length: 13 residues. Germline V gene lookup returns CDR1 SGHTA and CDR2 FQGNSA. The CDR3 DNA reads as TGTGCCAGCAGCCTGGCTTGGGACAGCCTGAAGTTCTTC. As protein: CASSLAWDSLKFF.

The chain has TRBV5-1 and TRBJ2-2, with 9 bases lining up with TRBD2. From germline, CDR1 is SGHRS and CDR2 YFSETQ. CDR3 length: 18 residues. The V segment lost 5 bases and the J segment 2 bases; nucleotides outside the gene matches: 13. The CDR3 loop reads CASRSREGQSINTGELFF. The CDR3 DNA reads TGCGCCAGCAGATCGCGGGAGGGCCAAAGTATTAACACCGGGGAGCTGTTTTTT.

V usage is TRBV30 and J usage is TRBJ2-7; 11 nucleotides agree with TRBD2. CDR3 length: 12 residues. Looked up from germline, CDR1 is GTSNPN and CDR2 is SVGIG (reference sequence). The V segment lost 6 bases and the J segment 8 bases; nucleotides outside the gene matches: 6. The CDR3 reads CACIAGGRKQYF. In nucleotides, the CDR3 is TGTGCCTGTATAGCGGGAGGGCGCAAGCAGTACTTC.

This clone has only a few counts. The CDR3 nucleotides read TGTGCCAGCAGCCAACAGGGGGCTTACGAGCAGTACTTC. It is translated as CASSQQGAYEQYF. This sequence joins TRBV14 and TRBJ2-7; TRBD1 matches at 8 bases. The CDR3 runs to 13 residues. V shed 2 bases and J 4 bases; nucleotides not matched to a gene: 1. Germline values: CDR1 SGHDN, CDR2 FVKESK.

The V call is TRBV28, the J call TRBJ1-1; 7 bases are shared with TRBD1. CDR1 and CDR2 from the germline V gene are MDHEN and SYDVKM. CDR3 length: 13 residues. Unmatched junction bases numbered 2, after V lost 2 bases and J lost 5 bases. The CDR3, as DNA: TGTGCCAGCAGTTTAACAGGGGCAACTGAAGCTTTCTTT. It is translated as CASSLTGATEAFF.

The chain links TRBV5-8 to TRBJ1-3; 7 nucleotides agree with TRBD1. The ends lost 4 bases at V and 2 bases at J; junction bases unmatched: 3. The CDR3 covers 14 residues. The germline CDR1 and CDR2 sequences are SGHTS and YDEGEE. The CDR3 region is CASSGTGAGNTIYF. In nucleotides, the CDR3 is TGTGCCAGCAGCGGAACAGGGGCTGGAAACACCATATATTTT.

The chain carries TRBV7-2 and TRBJ2-5, with 10 bases that match TRBD2. Germline V gene lookup returns CDR1 SGHTA and CDR2 FQGNSA. The length of the CDR3 is 15 residues. After removal of 5 bases from V and 5 bases from J, the junction contained 8 bases not matched to a gene. CDR3 nucleotide sequence: TGTGCCAGCAGCAACGACTTAGCGGGAGGTGAGACCCAGTACTTC. Its translation: CASSNDLAGGETQYF.